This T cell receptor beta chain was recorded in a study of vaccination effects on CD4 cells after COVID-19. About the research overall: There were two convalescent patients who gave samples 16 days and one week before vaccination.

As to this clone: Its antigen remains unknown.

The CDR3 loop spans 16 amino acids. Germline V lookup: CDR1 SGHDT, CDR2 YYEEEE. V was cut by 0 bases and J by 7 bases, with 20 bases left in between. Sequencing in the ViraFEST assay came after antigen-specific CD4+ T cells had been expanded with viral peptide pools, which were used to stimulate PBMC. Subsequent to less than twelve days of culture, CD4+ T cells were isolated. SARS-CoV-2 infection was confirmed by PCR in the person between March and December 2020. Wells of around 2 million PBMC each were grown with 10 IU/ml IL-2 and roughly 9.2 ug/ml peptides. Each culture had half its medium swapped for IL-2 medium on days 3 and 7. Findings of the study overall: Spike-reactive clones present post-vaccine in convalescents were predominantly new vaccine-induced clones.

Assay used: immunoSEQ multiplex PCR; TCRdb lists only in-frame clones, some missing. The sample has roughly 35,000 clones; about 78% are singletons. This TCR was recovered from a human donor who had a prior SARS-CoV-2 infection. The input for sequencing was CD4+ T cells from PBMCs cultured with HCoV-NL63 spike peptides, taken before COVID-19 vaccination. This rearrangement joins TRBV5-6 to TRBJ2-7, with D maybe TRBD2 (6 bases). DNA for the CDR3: TGTGCCAGCAGCTTGGGCCCAATCATGGTGGGGAGGGAGCAGTACTTC. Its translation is CASSLGPIMVGREQYF.